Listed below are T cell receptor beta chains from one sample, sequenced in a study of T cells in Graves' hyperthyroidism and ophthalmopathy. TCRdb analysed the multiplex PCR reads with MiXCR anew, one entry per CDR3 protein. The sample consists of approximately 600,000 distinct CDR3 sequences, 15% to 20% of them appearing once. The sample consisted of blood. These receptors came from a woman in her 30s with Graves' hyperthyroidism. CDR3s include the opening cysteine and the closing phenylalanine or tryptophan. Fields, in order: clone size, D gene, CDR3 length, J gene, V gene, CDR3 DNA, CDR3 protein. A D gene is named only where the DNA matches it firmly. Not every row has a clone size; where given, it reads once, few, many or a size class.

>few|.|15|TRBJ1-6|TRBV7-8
TGTGCCAGCAGCTTGAACCGGGCCGGAAATTCACCCCTCCACTTT
CASSLNRAGNSPLHF
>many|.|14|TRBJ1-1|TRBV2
TGTGCCAGCAGTGGACAATTTCGAACCACTGAAGCTTTCTTT
CASSGQFRTTEAFF
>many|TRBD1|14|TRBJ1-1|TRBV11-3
TGTGCCAGCAGCTTAAGGGGGCTGAACACTGAAGCTTTCTTT
CASSLRGLNTEAFF
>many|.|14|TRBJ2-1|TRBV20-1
TGCAGTGCGGCAGACAGCCTCTCCTACAATGAGCAGTTCTTC
CSAADSLSYNEQFF
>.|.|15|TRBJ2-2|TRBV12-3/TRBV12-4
TGTGCCAGCAGTCCACAGGGTACGAAACCCGGGGAGCTGTTTTTT
CASSPQGTKPGELFF
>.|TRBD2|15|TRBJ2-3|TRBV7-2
TGTGCCAGCAGCGGCCGGACTAGCGCCACAGATACGCAGTATTTT
CASSGRTSATDTQYF
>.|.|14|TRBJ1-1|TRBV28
TGTGCCAGCAGTAGAACTAGTAAGGTCACTGAAGCTTTCTTT
CASSRTSKVTEAFF
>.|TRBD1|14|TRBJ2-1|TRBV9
TGTGCCAGCAGCGACCGGACAGGGGACAATGAGCAGTTCTTC
CASSDRTGDNEQFF
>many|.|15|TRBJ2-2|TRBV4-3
TGCGCCAGCAGCCAAGAAGATGTGGGTTCCGGGGAGCTGTTTTTT
CASSQEDVGSGELFF
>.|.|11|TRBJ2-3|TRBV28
TGTGCCAGCAGCCCCTTTAATACGCAGTATTTT
CASSPFNTQYF
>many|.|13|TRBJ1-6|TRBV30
TGTGCCTGGGAGGACGGGACTAATTCACCCCTCCACTTT
CAWEDGTNSPLHF
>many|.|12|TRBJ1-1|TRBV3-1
TGTGCCAGCAGCCAATTTGACACTGAAGCTTTCTTT
CASSQFDTEAFF
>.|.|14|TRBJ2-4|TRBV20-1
TGCAGTGCTCTAGGGTCTCTAGCCAAAAACATTCAGTACTTC
CSALGSLAKNIQYF
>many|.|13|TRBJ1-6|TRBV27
TGTGCCAGCAGTTTAACAGCCAATTCACCCCTCCACTTT
CASSLTANSPLHF
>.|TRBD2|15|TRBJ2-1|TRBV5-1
TGTGCCAGCAGCCAGGGACTAGCGGGAGTGAGTGAGCAGTTCTTC
CASSQGLAGVSEQFF
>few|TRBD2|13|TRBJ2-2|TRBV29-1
TGCAGCGTAGTAGCGGGAGACACCGGGGAGCTGTTTTTT
CSVVAGDTGELFF
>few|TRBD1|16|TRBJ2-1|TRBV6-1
TGTGCCAGCAGTACGGACAGGGGCCTGGCCTACAATGAGCAGTTCTTC
CASSTDRGLAYNEQFF
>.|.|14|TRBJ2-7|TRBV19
TGTGCCAGTAGTATCCCCGGCTCCTACTACGAGCAGTACTTC
CASSIPGSYYEQYF
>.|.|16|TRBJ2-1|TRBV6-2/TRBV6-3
TGTGCCAGCAGCAGGGGACTGACGAGCTCCTACAATGAGCAGTTCTTC
CASSRGLTSSYNEQFF
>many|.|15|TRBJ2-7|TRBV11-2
TGTGCCAGCAGCTCTCCTCCCTTCGGCACCTACGAGCAGTACTTC
CASSSPPFGTYEQYF
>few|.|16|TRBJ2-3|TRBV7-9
TGTGCCAGCAGCCGTGGGGATAGCGGACTCACAGATACGCAGTATTTT
CASSRGDSGLTDTQYF
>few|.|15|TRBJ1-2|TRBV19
TGTGCCAGTAGTAACACAGGGTCAGGAGGCTATGGCTACACCTTC
CASSNTGSGGYGYTF
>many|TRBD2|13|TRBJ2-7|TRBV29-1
TGCAGCGCTTGGACTAGCGCCTCCTACGAGCAGTACTTC
CSAWTSASYEQYF
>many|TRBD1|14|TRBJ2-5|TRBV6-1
TGTGCCAGCGGACGGGACAGGGGTCTAGAGACCCAGTACTTC
CASGRDRGLETQYF
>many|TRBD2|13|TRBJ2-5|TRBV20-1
TGCAGTCCCCGGGAGTGGGAGGGAGAGACCCAGTACTTC
CSPREWEGETQYF
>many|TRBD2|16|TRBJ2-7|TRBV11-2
TGTGCCAGCAGCCCTGCGGGAGGGGCCCTCTCCTACGAGCAGTACTTC
CASSPAGGALSYEQYF